This entry describes one TCR beta chain. Its antigen is not known. Profiled with immunoSEQ multiplex PCR; TCRdb holds only in-frame clones, not every one. The sample carries around 62,000 clones, around 89% recorded once. The CDR3 is made up of 13 amino acids. Germline CDR1 reads ENHRY; CDR2 reads SYGVKD. Germline trimming cut 11 bases from V and 1 base from J; bases unmatched to any gene: 4. This sample is part of a study of a mutant IDH1 vaccine in newly diagnosed glioma. The time point: week 11, during vaccination. Alongside topical imiquimod, each dose of vaccine comprised 300 ug of mutant IDH1 20-mer peptide.

The sequencing used PBMCs, collected from a glioma patient whose treatment included an IDH1 peptide vaccine. This chain connects TRBV10-3 to TRBJ2-1, with 8 nucleotides matching TRBD1. This clonotype was sampled from a man aged 35-49 years with glioma. CDR3 residues: CAVNRGSYNEQFF. In DNA, the CDR3 is TGTGCCGTCAACAGGGGGTCCTACAATGAGCAGTTCTTC.